The clone carrying this T cell receptor beta chain was seen at least ten times. No antigen is known for it. The sample originates from a study of radiotherapy plus CTLA-4 blockade in lung cancer. Study information: Across the patients, objective responses occurred in more than 15%, and disease control in 30% to 40%. Study findings and constraints: Tumor-origin TCR clones grew in blood after radiotherapy plus ipilimumab. Early clone dynamics of blood T cells, plus interferon-beta, reportedly predicted response best.

CTLA-4 blockade with ipilimumab, together with focal radiation, was given to patients with chemo-refractory metastatic non-small-cell lung cancer. CDR1 is PRHDT and CDR2 is FYEKMQ in the germline V gene (reference sequence). The CDR3 is 12 amino acids. Deletions cut 3 bases from V and 9 bases from J, with 11 bases between. Generated by immunoSEQ multiplex PCR, the TCRdb table keeps only in-frame clones and is missing some. The sample lists 45,000 to 55,000 clones, roughly 76% occurring once. The source is a human donor with non-small cell lung cancer who had stable disease on radiotherapy plus ipilimumab. The sequences come from peripheral blood, collected from a patient treated with radiotherapy plus ipilimumab. The chain is built from TRBV13 and TRBJ1-2; D is unclear. The CDR3 loop reads CASSLSQDRYTF. For the CDR3, the DNA is TGTGCCAGCAGCTTGTCCCAGGATCGCTACACCTTC.